These 5 T cell receptor beta chains were all obtained from the same sample, sequenced in a study of blood T cell repertoires in COVID-19. Assay used: immunoSEQ multiplex PCR; TCRdb lists only in-frame clones, some missing. The repertoire holds 400,000 or so clones, with 70% to 90% as singletons. Specimen: PBMCs or T cells enriched from blood (not recorded which). These receptors originate from a woman in her forties with acute COVID-19.

This rearrangement joins TRBV5-1 to TRBJ1-2, with D tentatively TRBD1 (5 bases). V dropped 0 bases and J dropped 4 bases, with 13 bases sitting between them. The CDR3 extends over 15 amino acids. Looked up from germline, CDR1 is SGHRS and CDR2 is YFSETQ. The CDR3 nucleotides are TGCGCCAGCAGCTTGGGACGGGCGGGGCTCTATGGCTACACCTTC. This codes for CASSLGRAGLYGYTF.

The rearrangement links TRBV15 to TRBJ1-6; a weak D match, TRBD1 (6 bases). The V and J ends lost 0 bases and 6 bases respectively, with 15 bases between them. The CDR3 length is 17 residues. Germline lookup yields CDR1 LNHNV and CDR2 YYDKDF (reference sequence). The CDR3 nucleotides are TGTGCCACCAGCAGAGATAGGGGTCTGGACAGTAATTCACCCCTCCACTTT. Translated, it gives CATSRDRGLDSNSPLHF.

The count of this clone is one. The chain uses TRBV5-1 and TRBJ2-3; 7 bases are shared with TRBD1. CDR1 SGHRS and CDR2 YFSETQ come from the germline V gene. Trimming removed 7 bases from V and 5 bases from J; junction bases left unmatched: 10. This CDR3 comprises 14 residues. The CDR3 is CASHTGTEGDTQYF. DNA of the CDR3: TGCGCCAGCCACACCGGGACAGAAGGAGATACGCAGTATTTT.

The chain carries TRBV18 and TRBJ1-5; TRBD1 aligns across 8 bases. The ends lost 2 bases at V and 5 bases at J; junction bases unmatched: 5. CDR3 size: 15 residues. Germline V gene lookup returns CDR1 KGHSH and CDR2 LQKENI. This chain's CDR3 is CASSPGQGGDQPQHF. The CDR3 bases are TGTGCCAGCTCACCAGGACAGGGTGGGGATCAGCCCCAGCATTTT.

The rearrangement uses TRBV27 and TRBJ2-5; 10 positions match TRBD2. The germline V gene has CDR1 MNHEY and CDR2 SMNVEV (reference sequence). The CDR3 runs 16 residues. V dropped 3 bases and J dropped 4; count of bases not matched to a gene: 8. The CDR3 DNA is TGTGCCAGCAGTTTGTATCAGCGGGGGGGCGTAGAGACCCAGTACTTC. This codes for CASSLYQRGGVETQYF.